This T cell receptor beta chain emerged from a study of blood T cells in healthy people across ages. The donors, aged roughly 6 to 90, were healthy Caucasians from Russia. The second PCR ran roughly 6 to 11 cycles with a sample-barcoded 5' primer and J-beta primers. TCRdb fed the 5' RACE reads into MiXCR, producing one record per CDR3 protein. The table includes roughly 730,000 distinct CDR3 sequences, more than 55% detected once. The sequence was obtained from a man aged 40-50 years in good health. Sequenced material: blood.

CDR3 bases: TGCGCCAGCAGAGAAAGGACATCTGGGGCCAACGTCCTGACTTTC. It translates to CASRERTSGANVLTF. V usage is TRBV5-1 and J usage is TRBJ2-6; the D gene is possibly TRBD1 (5 bases). The CDR3 totals 15 residues. CDR1 SGHRS and CDR2 YFSETQ come from the germline V gene. V was pared by 5 bases and J by 1 base, with 10 bases between.